This T cell receptor (beta chain) was obtained from a study of T cell repertoires in cytomegalovirus infection. Study in general: It was the public TCR beta signatures that indicated both CMV infection and matching HLA type.

The ends were cut back, 6 bases at V and 6 bases at J, with 9 bases in the middle. The germline V gene has CDR1 SNHLY and CDR2 FYNNEI. The CDR3 consists of 12 residues. With respect to this clonotype: As yet, its antigen is unknown.

TCRdb redid the calling of the reads with MiXCR, one entry per CDR3 protein. The table includes about 920,000 distinct CDR3 sequences, more than 25% detected once. The sample was cultured CD8+ T cells from PBMCs, taken from culture after CMV antigen stimulation. This TCR was sampled from a human donor in good health (CMV status not recorded). Some clones in this sample may be carry-over from other donors' samples. The V call is TRBV2, the J call TRBJ2-1, with D uncertain. The CDR3: CASSPYGNEQFF. CDR3 bases: TGTGCCAGCAGCCCCTATGGCAATGAGCAGTTCTTC.